A selection of T cell receptor beta chains follows, all from one sample in a study. This table comes from immunoSEQ multiplex PCR, and its TCRdb copy is limited to in-frame clones, with some not included. The sample gives approximately 50,000 clones, 90% to 95% of which show up once; about 10% is in the top ten. The sequenced sample consisted of PBMCs. Receptor source: a man aged 35-49 years with rheumatoid arthritis. CDR3s include the opening cysteine and the closing phenylalanine or tryptophan. D genes are given only for firm matches. Not all rows give a size; the values are once, few, many and, for expanded clones, a class.

CDR3 protein | J gene | D gene | V gene | clone size
CASSAGQGARTEAFF | TRBJ1-1 | TRBD1 | TRBV18 | .
CASSPSFYEQYF | TRBJ2-7 | . | TRBV9 | .
CASSYSARANTGELFF | TRBJ2-2 | . | TRBV6-6 | .
CASSQRTGGRGYGYTF | TRBJ1-2 | TRBD1 | TRBV28 | .
CATKPTGTDTQYF | TRBJ2-3 | . | TRBV19 | .
CASSYTGTVEKLFF | TRBJ1-4 | . | TRBV5-1 | .
CATSDVGRTDTQYF | TRBJ2-3 | . | TRBV24-1 | .
CASSMPPSGRASGANVLTF | TRBJ2-6 | . | TRBV28 | .
CASSKGRQDDSPLHF | TRBJ1-6 | . | TRBV21-1 | .
CASSTLNTGELFF | TRBJ2-2 | . | TRBV9 | .
CASSYKGTGRTEAFF | TRBJ1-1 | TRBD1 | TRBV6-5 | .
CAGGREIKHEQFF | TRBJ2-1 | . | TRBV7-9 | .
CASSLDRVKGYTF | TRBJ1-2 | TRBD1 | TRBV12-3/TRBV12-4 | .
CASRDRGSFGEKLFF | TRBJ1-4 | TRBD1 | TRBV2 | .
CAISESGLGRMNTEAFF | TRBJ1-1 | . | TRBV10-3 | .
CASSPGRGGRGETQYF | TRBJ2-5 | . | TRBV5-1 | .
CASIPDSSYEQYF | TRBJ2-7 | . | TRBV5-1 | few
CASSAGQGDSYEQYF | TRBJ2-7 | TRBD1 | TRBV7-3 | .
CASSFRGPTNEKLFF | TRBJ1-4 | TRBD1 | TRBV13 | .
CATSRDPGEAKYF | TRBJ2-7 | . | TRBV15 | .
CASSFWTSGRALSYEQYF | TRBJ2-7 | TRBD2 | TRBV28 | .
CASSSRGAGELFF | TRBJ2-2 | . | TRBV27 | .
CAISDQQGMETQYF | TRBJ2-5 | TRBD1 | TRBV10-3 | .
CASSTPGTVEAFF | TRBJ1-1 | TRBD1 | TRBV6-5 | .
CSARPRGTQYF | TRBJ2-5 | . | TRBV20-1 | .
CASSSSGTVQETQYF | TRBJ2-5 | TRBD1 | TRBV7-8 | once
CASSPWTAGGAYNEQFF | TRBJ2-1 | TRBD2 | TRBV28 | .
CSVARQTRGAQYF | TRBJ2-5 | . | TRBV29-1 | .
CASLGAGELFF | TRBJ2-2 | . | TRBV2 | .
CAWKTGRGKKLFF | TRBJ1-4 | . | TRBV30 | .
CASSQDPGTEAFF | TRBJ1-1 | . | TRBV4-2 | .
CASSLEQGATGELFF | TRBJ2-2 | TRBD1 | TRBV5-1 | .
CAWSVRDREVGAFF | TRBJ1-1 | TRBD1 | TRBV30 | .
CASSLGRGQGSLAKNIQYF | TRBJ2-4 | TRBD1 | TRBV13 | .
CASSLGLADNEQFF | TRBJ2-1 | TRBD2 | TRBV28 | .
CATSDPAGSSTDTQYF | TRBJ2-3 | . | TRBV24-1 | .
CASSQASGSYNEQFF | TRBJ2-1 | TRBD2 | TRBV4-3 | .
CAWSAGTGAYEQYF | TRBJ2-7 | TRBD1 | TRBV30 | .
CASSPDREQYF | TRBJ2-7 | . | TRBV12-3/TRBV12-4 | .
CASRAPRTGVYEQYF | TRBJ2-7 | TRBD1 | TRBV28 | .
CASSVLPSGTGNTIYF | TRBJ1-3 | . | TRBV9 | .
CASSLIPGTRTDTQYF | TRBJ2-3 | . | TRBV7-2 | .
CASSESPRLSYEQYF | TRBJ2-7 | . | TRBV2 | .
CASSRARGILGEQYF | TRBJ2-7 | . | TRBV14 | .
CASRATGGTSGQETQYF | TRBJ2-5 | . | TRBV27 | .
CASSLVSEYNEQFF | TRBJ2-1 | . | TRBV5-1 | .
CASRKPRAGGTDTQYF | TRBJ2-3 | TRBD2 | TRBV19 | .
CASSIGANYGYTF | TRBJ1-2 | . | TRBV19 | .
CASSQDKGINYGYTF | TRBJ1-2 | . | TRBV4-1 | .
CASSLSLAYNEQFF | TRBJ2-1 | . | TRBV27 | .
CASSMVGGGQGAGEAFF | TRBJ1-1 | TRBD1 | TRBV19 | .
CASSAISTSGGPGEQFF | TRBJ2-1 | TRBD2 | TRBV9 | .
CASSLEPGKAPYGYTF | TRBJ1-2 | . | TRBV11-1 | .
CASSNPGVSPLHF | TRBJ1-6 | . | TRBV5-1 | once
CASTPWVLGSNQPQHF | TRBJ1-5 | . | TRBV2 | .
CAAKEGYGYTF | TRBJ1-2 | . | TRBV7-9 | .
CASSQTTTRGTEAFF | TRBJ1-1 | . | TRBV4-1 | .
CASSAGQGRGNTIYF | TRBJ1-3 | TRBD1 | TRBV9 | few
CASSQERDRGPPYEQYF | TRBJ2-7 | TRBD1 | TRBV14 | .